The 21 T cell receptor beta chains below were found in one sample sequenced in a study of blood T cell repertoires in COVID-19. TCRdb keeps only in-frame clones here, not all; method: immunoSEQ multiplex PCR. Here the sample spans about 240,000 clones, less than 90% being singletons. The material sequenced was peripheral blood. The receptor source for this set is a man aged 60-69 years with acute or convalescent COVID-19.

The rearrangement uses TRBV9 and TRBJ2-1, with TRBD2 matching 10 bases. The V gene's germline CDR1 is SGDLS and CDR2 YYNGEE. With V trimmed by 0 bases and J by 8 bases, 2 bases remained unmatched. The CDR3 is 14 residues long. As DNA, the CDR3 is TGTGCCAGCAGCGTAGTAAGCGGGAGGGATGAGCAGTTCTTC. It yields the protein CASSVVSGRDEQFF. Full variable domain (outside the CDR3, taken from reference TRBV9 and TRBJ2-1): DSGVTQTPKHLITATGQRVTLRCSPRSGDLSVYWYQQSLDQGLQFLIQYYNGEERAKGNILERFSAQQFPDLHSELNLSSLELGDSALYFCASSVVSGRDEQFFGPGTRLTVL.

The CDR3 loop is CASSWSGSNQPQHF. The CDR3 region has the DNA TGTGCCAGCAGTTGGAGCGGTAGCAATCAGCCCCAGCATTTT. The J gene is TRBJ1-5, the V gene TRBV6-5; no clear D. The CDR3 is 14 amino acids. Germline-derived CDR1 and CDR2 are MNHEY and SVGAGI. Trimming removed 4 bases from V and 0 bases from J, with 7 bases in between.

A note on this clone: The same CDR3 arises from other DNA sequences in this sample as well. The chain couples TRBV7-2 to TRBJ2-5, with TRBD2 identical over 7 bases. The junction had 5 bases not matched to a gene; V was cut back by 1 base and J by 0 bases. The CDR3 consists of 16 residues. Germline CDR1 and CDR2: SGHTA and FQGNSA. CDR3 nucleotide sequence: TGTGCCAGCAGCTTAGTGGCTAGCGGCCACCAAGAGACCCAGTACTTC. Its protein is CASSLVASGHQETQYF.

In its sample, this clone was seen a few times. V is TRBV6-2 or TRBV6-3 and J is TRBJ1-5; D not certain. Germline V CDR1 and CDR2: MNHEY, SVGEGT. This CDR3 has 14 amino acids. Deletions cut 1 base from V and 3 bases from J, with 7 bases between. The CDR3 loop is CASSYFGFNQPQHF. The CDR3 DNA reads TGTGCCAGCAGTTACTTTGGCTTCAATCAGCCCCAGCATTTT.

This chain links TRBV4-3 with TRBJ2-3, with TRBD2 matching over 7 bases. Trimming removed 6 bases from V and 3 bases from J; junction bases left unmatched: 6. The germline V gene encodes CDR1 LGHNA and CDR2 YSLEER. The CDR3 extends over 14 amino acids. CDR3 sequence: CASSYLAETDTQYF. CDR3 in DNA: TGCGCCAGCAGTTACCTAGCGGAGACAGATACGCAGTATTTT.

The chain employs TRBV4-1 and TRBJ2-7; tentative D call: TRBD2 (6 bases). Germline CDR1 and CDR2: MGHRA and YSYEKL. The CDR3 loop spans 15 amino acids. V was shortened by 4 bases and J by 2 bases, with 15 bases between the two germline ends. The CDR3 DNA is TGCGCCAGCAGCCCCCTGGGCGGAGGGACCTACGAGCAGTACTTC. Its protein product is CASSPLGGGTYEQYF.

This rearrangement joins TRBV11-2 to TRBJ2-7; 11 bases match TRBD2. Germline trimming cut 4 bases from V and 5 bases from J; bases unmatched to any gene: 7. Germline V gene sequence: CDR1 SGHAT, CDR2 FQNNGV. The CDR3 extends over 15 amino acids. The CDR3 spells CASSSTSGRVHEQYF. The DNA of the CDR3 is TGTGCCAGCAGCTCCACTAGCGGGAGAGTACACGAGCAGTACTTC.

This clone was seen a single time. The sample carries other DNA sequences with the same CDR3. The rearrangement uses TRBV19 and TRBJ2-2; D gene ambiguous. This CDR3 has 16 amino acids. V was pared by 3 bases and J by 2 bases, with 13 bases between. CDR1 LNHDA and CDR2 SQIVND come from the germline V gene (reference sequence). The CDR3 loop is CASSILGAANTGELFF. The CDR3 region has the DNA TGTGCCAGTAGTATTCTCGGTGCGGCTAACACCGGGGAGCTGTTTTTT.

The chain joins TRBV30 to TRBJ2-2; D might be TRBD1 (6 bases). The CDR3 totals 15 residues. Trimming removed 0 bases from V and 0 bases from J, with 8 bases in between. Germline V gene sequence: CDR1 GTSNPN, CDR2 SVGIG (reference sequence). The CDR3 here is CAWSVGGANTGELFF. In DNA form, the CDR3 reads TGTGCCTGGAGTGTAGGGGGAGCGAACACCGGGGAGCTGTTTTTT. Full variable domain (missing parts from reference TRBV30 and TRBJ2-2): SQTIHQWPATLVQPVGSPLSLECTVEGTSNPNLYWYRQAAGRGLQLLFYSVGIGQISSEVPQNLSASRPQDRQFILSSKKLLLSDSGFYLCAWSVGGANTGELFFGEGSRLTVL.

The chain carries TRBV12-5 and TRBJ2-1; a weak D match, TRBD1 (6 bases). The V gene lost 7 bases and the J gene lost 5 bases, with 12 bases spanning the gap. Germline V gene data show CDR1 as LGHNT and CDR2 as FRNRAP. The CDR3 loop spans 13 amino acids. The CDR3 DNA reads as TGTGCTAGTGAACCGGACAGAAACAATGAGCAGTTCTTC. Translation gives CASEPDRNNEQFF.

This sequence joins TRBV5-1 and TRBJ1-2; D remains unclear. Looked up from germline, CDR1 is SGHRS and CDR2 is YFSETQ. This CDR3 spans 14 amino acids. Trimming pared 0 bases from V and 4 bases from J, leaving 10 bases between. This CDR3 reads CASSLEGGPYGYTF. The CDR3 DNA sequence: TGCGCCAGCAGCTTGGAGGGAGGGCCCTATGGCTACACCTTC.

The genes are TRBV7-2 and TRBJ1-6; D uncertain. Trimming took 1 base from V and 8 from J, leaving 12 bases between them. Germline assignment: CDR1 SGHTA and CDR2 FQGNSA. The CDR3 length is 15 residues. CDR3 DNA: TGTGCCAGCAGCTTAGACGGAAGGGAGGATTCACCCCTCCACTTT. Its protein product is CASSLDGREDSPLHF.

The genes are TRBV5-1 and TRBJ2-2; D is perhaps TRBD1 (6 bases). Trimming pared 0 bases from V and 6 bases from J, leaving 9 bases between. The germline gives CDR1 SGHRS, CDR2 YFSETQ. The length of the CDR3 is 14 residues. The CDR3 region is CASSLGRGSGELFF. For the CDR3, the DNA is TGCGCCAGCAGCTTGGGCAGGGGATCCGGGGAGCTGTTTTTT.

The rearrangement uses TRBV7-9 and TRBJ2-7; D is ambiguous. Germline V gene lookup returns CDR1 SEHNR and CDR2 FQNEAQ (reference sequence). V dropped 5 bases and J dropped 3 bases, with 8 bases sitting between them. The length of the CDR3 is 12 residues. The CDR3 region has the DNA TGTGCCAGCAGCGAACACATCTACGAGCAGTACTTC. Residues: CASSEHIYEQYF. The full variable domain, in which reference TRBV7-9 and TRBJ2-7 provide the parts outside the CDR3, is DTGVSQNPRHKITKRGQNVTFRCDPISEHNRLYWYRQTLGQGPEFLTYFQNEAQLEKSRLLSDRFSAERPKGSFSTLEIQRTEQGDSAMYLCASSEHIYEQYFGPGTRLTVT.

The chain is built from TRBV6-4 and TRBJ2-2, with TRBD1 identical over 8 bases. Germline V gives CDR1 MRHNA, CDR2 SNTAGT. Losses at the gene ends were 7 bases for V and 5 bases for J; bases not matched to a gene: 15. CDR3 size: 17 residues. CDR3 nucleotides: TGTGCCAGCAAGGAGGTTCCCGGACAGGGAATAACCGGGGAGCTGTTTTTT. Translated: CASKEVPGQGITGELFF.

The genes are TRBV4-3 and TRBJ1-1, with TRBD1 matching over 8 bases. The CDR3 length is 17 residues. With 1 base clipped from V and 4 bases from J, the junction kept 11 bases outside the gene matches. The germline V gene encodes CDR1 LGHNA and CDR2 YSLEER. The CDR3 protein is CASSQGYYSTGATEAFF. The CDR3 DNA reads TGCGCCAGCAGCCAAGGTTACTACTCGACAGGGGCCACTGAAGCTTTCTTT.

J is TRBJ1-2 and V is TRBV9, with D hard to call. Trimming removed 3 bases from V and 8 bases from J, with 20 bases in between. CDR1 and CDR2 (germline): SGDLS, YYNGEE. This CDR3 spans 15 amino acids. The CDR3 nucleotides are TGTGCCAGCAGCGCGACCTTAAACGAGGTCCGGGGCTACACCTTC. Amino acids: CASSATLNEVRGYTF.

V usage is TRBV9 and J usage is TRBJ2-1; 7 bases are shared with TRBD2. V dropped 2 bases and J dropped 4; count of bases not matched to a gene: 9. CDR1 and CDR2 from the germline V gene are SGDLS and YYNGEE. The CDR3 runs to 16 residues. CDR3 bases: TGTGCCAGCAGCGTGACCCGAGAAGCGGGGTACAATGAGCAGTTCTTC. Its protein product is CASSVTREAGYNEQFF.

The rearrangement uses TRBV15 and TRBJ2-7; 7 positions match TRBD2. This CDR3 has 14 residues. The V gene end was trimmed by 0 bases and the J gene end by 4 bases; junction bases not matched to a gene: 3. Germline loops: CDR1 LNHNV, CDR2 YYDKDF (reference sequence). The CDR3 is CATSREAGLYEQYF. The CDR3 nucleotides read TGTGCCACCAGCAGAGAAGCGGGACTGTACGAGCAGTACTTC.

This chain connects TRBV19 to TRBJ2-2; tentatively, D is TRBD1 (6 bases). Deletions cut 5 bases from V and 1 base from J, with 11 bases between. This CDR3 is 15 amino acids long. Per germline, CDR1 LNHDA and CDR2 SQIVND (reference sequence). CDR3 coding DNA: TGTGCCAGTAGTGCTCTACAGGGGAACACCGGGGAGCTGTTTTTT. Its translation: CASSALQGNTGELFF.

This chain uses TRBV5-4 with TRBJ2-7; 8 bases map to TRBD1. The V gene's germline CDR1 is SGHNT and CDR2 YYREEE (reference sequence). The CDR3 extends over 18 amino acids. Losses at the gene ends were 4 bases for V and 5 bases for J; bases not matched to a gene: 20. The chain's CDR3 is CASSPENRQGSIDHEQYF. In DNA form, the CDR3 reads TGTGCCAGCAGCCCTGAAAACAGACAGGGGAGTATCGATCACGAGCAGTACTTC.